This T cell receptor (beta chain) was found in a study of cytomegalovirus exposure and HLA in healthy donors. The primer mix had 60 Vbeta and 13 Jbeta primers. Here immunoSEQ multiplex PCR was the method, and the copy in TCRdb shows in-frame clones only, minus some. The table has around 170,000 clones, approximately 80% seen once; the top ten hold approximately 1.3%. Study-wide findings and caveats: High specificity and sensitivity for cytomegalovirus status were reported for the classifier.

V lost 5 bases, J lost 3 bases, and 8 bases lay in between. Germline-derived CDR1 and CDR2 are GTSNPN and SVGIG (reference sequence). This CDR3 is 11 amino acids long. On this clone: Its antigen is undetermined.

This TCR was recovered from a girl between 5 and 17 years old in good health and CMV-seropositive. The V and J genes are TRBV30 and TRBJ2-7; D is possibly TRBD1 (5 bases). The sample was PBMCs. CDR3 sequence (DNA): TGTGCCTGGGACAGAGACTACGAGCAGTACTTC. It yields the protein CAWDRDYEQYF.